Listed below are T cell receptor beta chains from one sample, sequenced in a study of PD-1 and CTLA-4 blockade in melanoma. TCRdb's copy holds only in-frame clones and misses some; the assay was immunoSEQ multiplex PCR. The sample records about 31,000 clones, around 90% being singletons. Sequenced material: CD8+ T cells from peripheral blood, taken from a patient given anti-PD-1 treatment. The source is a human donor with melanoma. Both conserved end residues are part of each CDR3. D genes are given only for firm matches. Where a row states a size, it is once, few, many or the class of an expanded clone; other rows omit it.

J gene: TRBJ1-1
V gene: TRBV5-1
D gene: TRBD1
clone size: .
CDR3 DNA: TGCGCCAGCAGCCCGACAGGGACTAACACTGAAGCTTTCTTT
CDR3 protein: CASSPTGTNTEAFF

J gene: TRBJ1-2
V gene: TRBV5-1
D gene: TRBD1
clone size: .
CDR3 DNA: TGCGCCAGCAGCCTCTGGGGACAGTCTGAGAACTATGGCTACACCTTC
CDR3 protein: CASSLWGQSENYGYTF

J gene: TRBJ2-1
V gene: TRBV21-1
D gene: .
clone size: .
CDR3 DNA: TGTGCCAGCAGCGCGTGTCGGCGGGGGGCCCTTAGCTCCTACAATGAGCAGTTCTTC
CDR3 protein: CASSACRRGALSSYNEQFF

J gene: TRBJ2-7
V gene: TRBV9
D gene: .
clone size: .
CDR3 DNA: TGTGCCAGCAGCGTAGAGGGGACGGTCTCCTACGAGCAGTACTTC
CDR3 protein: CASSVEGTVSYEQYF

J gene: TRBJ1-3
V gene: TRBV9
D gene: TRBD1
clone size: .
CDR3 DNA: TGTGCCAGCAGCGCAGGGGGAGAGGGAAACACCATATATTTT
CDR3 protein: CASSAGGEGNTIYF

J gene: TRBJ2-1
V gene: TRBV2
D gene: TRBD1
clone size: .
CDR3 DNA: TGTGCCAGCAGTGAATCAGGGGGCAGGCATGAGCAGTTCTTC
CDR3 protein: CASSESGGRHEQFF

J gene: TRBJ1-1
V gene: TRBV7-6
D gene: .
clone size: .
CDR3 DNA: TGTGCCAGCAGCCTGACGGAGAACACTGAAGCTTTCTTT
CDR3 protein: CASSLTENTEAFF

J gene: TRBJ2-7
V gene: TRBV4-1
D gene: .
clone size: once
CDR3 DNA: TGCGCCAGCAGCCAGGTCCCACTCTCCTACGAGCAGTACTTC
CDR3 protein: CASSQVPLSYEQYF

J gene: TRBJ2-3
V gene: TRBV4-1
D gene: TRBD2
clone size: .
CDR3 DNA: TGCGCCAGCAGCCAGGTAGCGGGGCATAGCACAGATACGCAGTATTTT
CDR3 protein: CASSQVAGHSTDTQYF

J gene: TRBJ2-2
V gene: TRBV29-1
D gene: TRBD2
clone size: .
CDR3 DNA: TGCAGCGTTGAACTAGCGGGTGCGAACACCGGGGAGCTGTTTTTT
CDR3 protein: CSVELAGANTGELFF

J gene: TRBJ2-3
V gene: TRBV11-2
D gene: .
clone size: .
CDR3 DNA: TGTGCCAGCAGCTTAAGTCTAGATACGCAGTATTTT
CDR3 protein: CASSLSLDTQYF

J gene: TRBJ2-5
V gene: TRBV27
D gene: TRBD2
clone size: .
CDR3 DNA: TGTGCCAGCAGTCTTGTGGCGGGGGAATTCCAAGAGACCCAGTACTTC
CDR3 protein: CASSLVAGEFQETQYF

J gene: TRBJ1-2
V gene: TRBV5-1
D gene: TRBD1
clone size: .
CDR3 DNA: TGCGCCAGCAGCTCGACCCTGATGGAGACAGGGGTGGGTGGCTACACCTTC
CDR3 protein: CASSSTLMETGVGGYTF

J gene: TRBJ2-1
V gene: TRBV5-4
D gene: TRBD2
clone size: .
CDR3 DNA: TGTGCCAGCACCCTTGGGCTAGCGGGAAGTATCAATGAGCAGTTCTTC
CDR3 protein: CASTLGLAGSINEQFF

J gene: TRBJ2-7
V gene: TRBV3-1/TRBV3-2
D gene: .
clone size: .
CDR3 DNA: TGTGCCAGCAGTGAATCAGAGGGCTACGAGCAGTACTTC
CDR3 protein: CASSESEGYEQYF

J gene: TRBJ2-7
V gene: TRBV4-1
D gene: .
clone size: .
CDR3 DNA: TGCGCCAGCAGCCTTACAGGGTCTTACGAGCAGTACTTC
CDR3 protein: CASSLTGSYEQYF

J gene: TRBJ2-2
V gene: TRBV5-1
D gene: .
clone size: .
CDR3 DNA: TGCGCCAGCAGCTCGACGGAGGGCGGGGAGCTGTTTTTT
CDR3 protein: CASSSTEGGELFF

J gene: TRBJ1-6
V gene: TRBV30
D gene: .
clone size: .
CDR3 DNA: TGTGCCTGGAGTGGGGTGAGCGGTTCACCCCTCCACTTT
CDR3 protein: CAWSGVSGSPLHF

J gene: TRBJ1-2
V gene: TRBV6-1
D gene: .
clone size: .
CDR3 DNA: TGTGCAAGTCAGATGATCTATGGCTACACCTTC
CDR3 protein: CASQMIYGYTF

J gene: TRBJ2-2
V gene: TRBV30
D gene: .
clone size: .
CDR3 DNA: TGTGCCTGCTTGGCTTCCTACACCGGGGAGCTGTTTTTT
CDR3 protein: CACLASYTGELFF